These 3 T cell receptor beta chains were all obtained from the same sample, sequenced in a study of blood T cell repertoires in COVID-19. Sequencing used immunoSEQ multiplex PCR; TCRdb keeps in-frame clones, though not all of them. The sample shows about 360,000 clones, about 90% of them seen only once. Sequencing used PBMCs or T cells enriched from blood (not recorded which). The origin of the receptors is a man younger than 40 who had recovered from COVID-19.

The chain uses TRBV30 and TRBJ1-2, with TRBD1 identical over 7 bases. Germline CDR1 reads GTSNPN; CDR2 reads SVGIG (reference sequence). Trimming at V came to 3 bases and at J to 5 bases, leaving 12 bases not matched to a gene. This CDR3 comprises 15 residues. For the CDR3, the DNA is TGTGCCTGGAGCAGGGGGTCGGCAGCTCAGTATGGCTACACCTTC. Encoded protein: CAWSRGSAAQYGYTF.

Written as DNA, the CDR3 is TGCAGCGTTGGGGAGGGGACAGGGGGCATCACTGAAGCTTTCTTT. It specifies CSVGEGTGGITEAFF. V usage is TRBV29-1 and J usage is TRBJ1-1, with TRBD1 matching over 12 bases. In germline, CDR1 is SQVTM, CDR2 ANQGSEA. The CDR3 has 15 residues. With V trimmed by 4 bases and J by 4 bases, 7 bases remained unmatched.

The V call is TRBV18, the J call TRBJ2-7, with a tentative D call TRBD1 (6 bases). Between the trimmed V and J ends, which lost 6 bases and 0 bases, there was a span of 21 bases. The V gene's germline CDR1 is KGHSH and CDR2 LQKENI. This CDR3 is 17 amino acids long. This CDR3 reads CASSPGHTRPGSYEQYF. In DNA form, the CDR3 reads TGTGCCAGCTCCCCGGGACATACCCGCCCGGGCTCCTACGAGCAGTACTTC.